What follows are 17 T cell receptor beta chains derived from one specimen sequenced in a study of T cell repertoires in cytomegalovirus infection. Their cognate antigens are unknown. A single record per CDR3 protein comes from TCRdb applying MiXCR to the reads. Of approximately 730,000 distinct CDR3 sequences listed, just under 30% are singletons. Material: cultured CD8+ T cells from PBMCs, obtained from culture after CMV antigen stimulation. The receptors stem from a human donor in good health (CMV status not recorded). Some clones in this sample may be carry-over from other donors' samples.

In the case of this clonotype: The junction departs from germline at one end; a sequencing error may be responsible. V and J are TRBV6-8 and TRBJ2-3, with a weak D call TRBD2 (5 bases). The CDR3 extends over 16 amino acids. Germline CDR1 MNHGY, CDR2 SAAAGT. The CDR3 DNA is TGTGCCAGCAGTTACTCGACCGGTTCTAGCATAGATACGCAGTATTTT. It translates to CASSYSTGSSIDTQYF.

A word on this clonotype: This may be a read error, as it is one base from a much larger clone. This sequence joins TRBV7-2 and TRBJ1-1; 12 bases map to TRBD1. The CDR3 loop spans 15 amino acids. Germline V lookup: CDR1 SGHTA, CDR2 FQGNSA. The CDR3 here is CASSLSGTGGTEAYF. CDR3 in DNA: TGTGCCAGCAGCCTTTCCGGGACAGGGGGCACTGAAGCTTACTTT.

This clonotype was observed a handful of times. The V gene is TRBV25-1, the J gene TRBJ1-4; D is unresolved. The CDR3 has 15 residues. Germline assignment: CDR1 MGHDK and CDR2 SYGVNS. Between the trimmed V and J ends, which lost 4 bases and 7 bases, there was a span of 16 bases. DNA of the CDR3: TGTGCCAGCAGTGTCCTCTCGGGGATGGGTGAAAAACTGTTTTTT. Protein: CASSVLSGMGEKLFF.

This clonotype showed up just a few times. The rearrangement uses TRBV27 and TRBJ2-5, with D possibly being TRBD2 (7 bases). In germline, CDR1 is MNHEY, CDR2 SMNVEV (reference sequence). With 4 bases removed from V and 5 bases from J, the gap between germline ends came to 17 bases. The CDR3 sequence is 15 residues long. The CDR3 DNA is TGTGCCAGCAGTTCACAAGGGGGGGTTTGGGAGACCCAGTACTTC. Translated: CASSSQGGVWETQYF.

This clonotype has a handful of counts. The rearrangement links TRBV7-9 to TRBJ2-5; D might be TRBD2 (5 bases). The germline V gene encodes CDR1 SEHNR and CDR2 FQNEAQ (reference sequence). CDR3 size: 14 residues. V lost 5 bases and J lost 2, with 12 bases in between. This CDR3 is CASSLNGLQETQYF. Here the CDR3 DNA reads TGTGCCAGCAGCCTCAACGGACTGCAAGAGACCCAGTACTTC.

The chain's CDR3 is CASSIDKERTTAYNEQFF. DNA of the CDR3: TGTGCCAGTAGTATAGATAAGGAACGAACCACGGCCTACAATGAGCAGTTCTTC. The J gene is TRBJ2-1, the V gene TRBV19, with no clear D. This CDR3 has 18 amino acids. Trimming cost V 0 bases and J 2 bases, with 17 bases left between them. Germline V gives CDR1 LNHDA, CDR2 SQIVND (reference sequence).

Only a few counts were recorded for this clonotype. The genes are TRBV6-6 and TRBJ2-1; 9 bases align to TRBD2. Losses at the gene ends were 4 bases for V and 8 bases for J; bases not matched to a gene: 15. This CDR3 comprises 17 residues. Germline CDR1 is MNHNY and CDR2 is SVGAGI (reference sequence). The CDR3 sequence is CASSSPTSGLPGDEQFF. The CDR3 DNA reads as TGTGCCAGCAGTTCTCCAACTAGCGGGCTGCCCGGGGATGAGCAGTTCTTC.

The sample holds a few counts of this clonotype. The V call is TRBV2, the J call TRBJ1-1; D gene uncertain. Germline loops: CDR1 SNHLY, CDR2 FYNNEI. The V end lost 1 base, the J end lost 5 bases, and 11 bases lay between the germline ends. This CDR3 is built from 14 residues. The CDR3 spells CASSEGGRTTEAFF. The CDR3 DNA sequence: TGTGCCAGCAGTGAAGGTGGGAGAACAACTGAAGCTTTCTTT.

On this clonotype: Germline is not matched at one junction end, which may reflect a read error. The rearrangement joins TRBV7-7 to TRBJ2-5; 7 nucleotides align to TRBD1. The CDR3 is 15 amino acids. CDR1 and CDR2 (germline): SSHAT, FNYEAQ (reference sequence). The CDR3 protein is CASSSIGQVQETQYF. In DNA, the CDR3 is TGTGCTAGCAGCTCTATTGGACAGGTCCAAGAGACCCAGTACTTC.

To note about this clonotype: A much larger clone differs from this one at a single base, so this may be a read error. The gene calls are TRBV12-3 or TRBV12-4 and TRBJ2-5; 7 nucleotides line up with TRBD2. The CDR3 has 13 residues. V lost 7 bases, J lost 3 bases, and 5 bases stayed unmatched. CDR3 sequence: CASTLGGKETQYF. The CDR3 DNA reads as TGTGCCAGCACTCTGGGGGGGAAAGAGACCCAGTACTTC.

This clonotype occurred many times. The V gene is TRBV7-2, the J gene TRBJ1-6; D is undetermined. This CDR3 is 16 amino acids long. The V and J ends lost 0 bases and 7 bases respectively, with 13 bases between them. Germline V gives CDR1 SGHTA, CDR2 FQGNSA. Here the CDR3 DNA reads TGTGCCAGCAGCTTAGCTGTCTATCGTAGCAATTCACCCCTCCACTTT. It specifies CASSLAVYRSNSPLHF. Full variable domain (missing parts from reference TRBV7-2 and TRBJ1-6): GAGVSQSPSNKVTEKGKDVELRCDPISGHTALYWYRQSLGQGLEFLIYFQGNSAPDKSGLPSDRFSAERTGGSVSTLTIQRTQQEDSAVYLCASSLAVYRSNSPLHFGNGTRLTVT.

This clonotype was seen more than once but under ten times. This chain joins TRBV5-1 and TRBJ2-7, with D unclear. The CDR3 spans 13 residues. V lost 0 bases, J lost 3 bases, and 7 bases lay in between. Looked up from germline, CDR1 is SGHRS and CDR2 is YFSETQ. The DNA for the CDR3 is TGCGCCAGCAGCTTGGAGACGGACTACGAGCAGTACTTC. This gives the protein CASSLETDYEQYF. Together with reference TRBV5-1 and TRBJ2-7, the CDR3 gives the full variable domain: KAGVTQTPRYLIKTRGQQVTLSCSPISGHRSVSWYQQTPGQGLQFLFEYFSETQRNKGNFPGRFSGRQFSNSRSEMNVSTLELGDSALYLCASSLETDYEQYFGPGTRLTVT.

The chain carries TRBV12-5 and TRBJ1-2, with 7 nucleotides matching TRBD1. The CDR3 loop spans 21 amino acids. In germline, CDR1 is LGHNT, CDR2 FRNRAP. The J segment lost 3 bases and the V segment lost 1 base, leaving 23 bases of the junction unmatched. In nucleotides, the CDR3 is TGTGCTAGTGGTTTGGGGAGGGCCGTCCGGGACAGCATTTTACCCTACTATGGCTACACCTTC. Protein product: CASGLGRAVRDSILPYYGYTF. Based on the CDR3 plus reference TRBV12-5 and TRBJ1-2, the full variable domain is DARVTQTPRHKVTEMGQEVTMRCQPILGHNTVFWYRQTMMQGLELLAYFRNRAPLDDSGMPKDRFSAEMPDATLATLKIQPSEPRDSAVYFCASGLGRAVRDSILPYYGYTFGSGTRLTVV.

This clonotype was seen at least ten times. CDR3 DNA sequence: TGTGCCAGCAGCTACCGACAGGCTGTAGCCTACAATGAGCAGTTCTTC. It yields the protein CASSYRQAVAYNEQFF. The chain uses TRBV7-6 and TRBJ2-1; possibly TRBD1 for D (6 bases). The V end was cut by 4 bases, the J end by 2 bases, with 15 bases between. CDR3 length: 16 residues. Germline V gives CDR1 SGHVS, CDR2 FNYEAQ.

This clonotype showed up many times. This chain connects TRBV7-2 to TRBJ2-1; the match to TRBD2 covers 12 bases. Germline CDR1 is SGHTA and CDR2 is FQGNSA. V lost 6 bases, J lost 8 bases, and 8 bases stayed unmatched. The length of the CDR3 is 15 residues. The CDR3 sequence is CASRSGTSGPDEQFF. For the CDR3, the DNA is TGTGCCAGCAGGTCCGGGACTAGCGGGCCGGATGAGCAGTTCTTC.

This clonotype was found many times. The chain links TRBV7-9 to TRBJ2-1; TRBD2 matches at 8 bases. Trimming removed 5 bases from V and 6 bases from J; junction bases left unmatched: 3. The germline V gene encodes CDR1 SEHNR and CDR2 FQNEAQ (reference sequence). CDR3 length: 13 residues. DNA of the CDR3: TGTGCCAGCAGCCCTCGGGGGGGCAATGAGCAGTTCTTC. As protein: CASSPRGGNEQFF.

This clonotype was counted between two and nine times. The CDR3 DNA is TGTGCCAGTAGTATCGCTTTGGGCACTGAAGCTTTCTTT. Amino acids: CASSIALGTEAFF. The genes are TRBV19 and TRBJ1-1; D gene ambiguous. With 3 bases removed from V and 4 bases from J, the gap between germline ends came to 9 bases. Germline CDR1 is LNHDA and CDR2 is SQIVND (reference sequence). The CDR3 totals 13 residues. Drawing the rest from reference TRBV19 and TRBJ1-1, the complete variable domain is DGGITQSPKYLFRKEGQNVTLSCEQNLNHDAMYWYRQDPGQGLRLIYYSQIVNDFQKGDIAEGYSVSREKKESFPLTVTSAQKNPTAFYLCASSIALGTEAFFGQGTRLTVV.